The clone carrying this TCR beta chain rates as medium-sized. Its cognate antigen is unknown. This entry comes from a study of metastatic and nonmetastatic thyroid tumors. On the study more broadly: Repertoires from malignant and benign thyroid patients were compared across blood and tumor or nodule tissue.

Study-wide results and caveats: In both blood and tumor samples, TCR beta diversity was reported significantly higher for malignant than benign nodules.

No patient had received any treatment before thyroid surgery. In the authors' methods: Clinicopathological groups supplied CDR3 differences that were used to build a distant-metastasis classifier for papillary thyroid cancer. TCRdb recomputed clones from the PCR reads via MiXCR. The V and J calls reflect TCRdb's pipeline rather than the authors' work. The table records 43,000 or so clones, 24% of them present only once. CDR3 length equals 13 residues. CDR1 and CDR2 (germline): GTSNPN, SVGIG (reference sequence). J was trimmed by 7 bases and V by 5 bases; bases with no gene match: 4. The chain uses TRBV30 and TRBJ1-4; TRBD1 agrees at 10 bases. The sample taken for sequencing was blood. The origin of this receptor is a male donor with papillary thyroid cancer or a benign thyroid nodule (not recorded which). Some clones in this sample may be carry-over from other donors' samples. The CDR3 reads CAWRDRGSEKLFF. The CDR3 DNA reads TGTGCCTGGCGGGACAGGGGAAGTGAAAAACTGTTTTTT. The full variable domain, rest sourced from reference TRBV30 and TRBJ1-4, is SQTIHQWPATLVQPVGSPLSLECTVEGTSNPNLYWYRQAAGRGLQLLFYSVGIGQISSEVPQNLSASRPQDRQFILSSKKLLLSDSGFYLCAWRDRGSEKLFFGSGTQLSVL.